Presented here are 25 T cell receptor beta chains from one specimen sequenced in a study of cytomegalovirus exposure and HLA in healthy donors. PCR employed 60 Vbeta and 13 Jbeta primers. TCRdb's copy holds only in-frame clones and misses some; the assay was immunoSEQ multiplex PCR. The table records approximately 150,000 clones, less than 80% of them present only once. Sample: PBMCs. The receptor set was obtained from a middle-aged man in good health and CMV-seronegative.

V and J are TRBV28 and TRBJ1-2; TRBD1 agrees at 8 bases. The germline CDR1 and CDR2 sequences are MDHEN and SYDVKM. This CDR3 is built from 15 residues. V trimming: 4 bases; J trimming: 8 bases; junction bases outside the gene matches: 12. As DNA, the CDR3 is TGTGCCAGCAGTTGGGCGCTCCAGGGGGCTGGGGGCTACACCTTC. Its protein product is CASSWALQGAGGYTF.

This chain joins TRBV2 and TRBJ2-5; 8 bases are a match to TRBD2. In germline, CDR1 is SNHLY, CDR2 FYNNEI. The junction had 8 bases not matched to a gene; V was cut back by 6 bases and J by 2 bases. The length of the CDR3 is 15 residues. DNA for the CDR3: TGTGCCAGCAGCCTAGGACTAGCCCTACAAGAGACCCAGTACTTC. Amino acid sequence: CASSLGLALQETQYF.

In this sample, this clone turned up a few times. This rearrangement joins TRBV28 to TRBJ2-3; D is uncertain. Germline V gene data show CDR1 as MDHEN and CDR2 as SYDVKM. This CDR3 is 13 amino acids long. The V end lost 6 bases, the J end lost 1 base, and 8 bases lay between the germline ends. CDR3 DNA: TGTGCCAGCAGAAAGAGCGGCACAGATACGCAGTATTTT. It translates to CASRKSGTDTQYF. The full variable domain, completed using reference TRBV28 and TRBJ2-3, is DVKVTQSSRYLVKRTGEKVFLECVQDMDHENMFWYRQDPGLGLRLIYFSYDVKMKEKGDIPEGYSVSREKKERFSLILESASTNQTSMYLCASRKSGTDTQYFGPGTRLTVL.

The rearrangement links TRBV6-1 to TRBJ2-5; TRBD1 matches 7 bases. The CDR3 extends over 13 amino acids. The ends lost 6 bases at V and 2 bases at J; junction bases unmatched: 3. CDR1 is MNHNS, CDR2 SASEGT, per germline. CDR3 nucleotide sequence: TGTGCCAGCAGGGAACAGGGGCAAGAGACCCAGTACTTC. This gives the protein CASREQGQETQYF.

The chain is built from TRBV18 and TRBJ2-2, with D tentatively TRBD2 (5 bases). CDR1 and CDR2 from the germline V gene are KGHSH and LQKENI. Deletions cut 1 base from V and 2 bases from J, with 8 bases between. The CDR3 length is 15 residues. Here the CDR3 DNA reads TGTGCCAGCTCACCACTCCGGGAAAACACCGGGGAGCTGTTTTTT. Amino acid sequence: CASSPLRENTGELFF.

The rearrangement links TRBV2 to TRBJ1-2; TRBD1 might be the D (6 bases). Looked up from germline, CDR1 is SNHLY and CDR2 is FYNNEI. Trimming removed 8 bases at V and 6 bases at J, with 19 bases between. The CDR3 loop spans 14 amino acids. DNA for the CDR3: TGTGCCAGCTACCGCGAGTGGGGGCGAGATGGCTACACCTTC. It codes for CASYREWGRDGYTF.

This chain uses TRBV18 with TRBJ1-3, with 7 bases lining up with TRBD1. Germline CDR1 KGHSH, CDR2 LQKENI. V lost 8 bases to trimming and J lost 4 bases; unmatched junction nucleotides: 5. The length of the CDR3 is 13 residues. The CDR3 nucleotides are TGTGCCAGCCGGACAGGATCCGGAAACACCATATATTTT. This gives the protein CASRTGSGNTIYF.

CDR3 in amino acids: CASSIRGSRHEQYF. The CDR3 coding sequence is TGTGCCAGCAGCATCAGGGGTAGTCGGCACGAGCAGTACTTC. The chain couples TRBV21-1 to TRBJ2-7; the table's D call, TRBD1, was not checked against the DNA. TRBV21-1 is given as a pseudogene. The CDR3 is 14 residues long.

The gene calls are TRBV19 and TRBJ2-5; D uncertain. This CDR3 region has 13 residues. Trimming pared 4 bases from V and 4 bases from J, leaving 10 bases between. Germline V gene lookup returns CDR1 LNHDA and CDR2 SQIVND (reference sequence). CDR3 nucleotide sequence: TGTGCCAGTAGTACCGTAAGAGTAGAGACCCAGTACTTC. Protein: CASSTVRVETQYF.

V usage is TRBV28 and J usage is TRBJ2-7; 8 nucleotides line up with TRBD1. With V trimmed by 6 bases and J by 4 bases, 8 bases remained unmatched. CDR3 length: 14 amino acids. CDR1 MDHEN and CDR2 SYDVKM come from the germline V gene. The CDR3 bases are TGTGCCAGCAGGTTAGCAGGGGGCTCTTACGAGCAGTACTTC. It encodes CASRLAGGSYEQYF.

About this clone: One junction end does not reproduce the germline sequence, and a read error may be involved. The chain combines TRBV29-1 with TRBJ2-6; tentatively, D is TRBD1 (6 bases). CDR3 size: 15 residues. Germline CDR1 and CDR2: SQVTM and ANQGSEA. The CDR3 protein is CSVEDSPAGANALTF. The CDR3 DNA is TGCAGCGTTGAAGATAGCCCGGCAGGGGCCAACGCCCTGACTTTC.

The chain carries TRBV27 and TRBJ2-5; the match to TRBD2 covers 13 bases. V lost 7 bases to trimming and J lost 6 bases; unmatched junction nucleotides: 5. Germline V gene sequence: CDR1 MNHEY, CDR2 SMNVEV (reference sequence). The CDR3 length is 14 residues. CDR3 sequence reads: CASTTSGRGKTQYF. In DNA form, the CDR3 reads TGTGCCAGCACCACTAGCGGGAGGGGCAAGACCCAGTACTTC.

CDR3: CASSLRIGGTGELFF. The CDR3, as DNA: TGTGCCAGCAGCTTAAGGATAGGGGGCACCGGGGAGCTGTTTTTT. V gene TRBV7-9 combines with J gene TRBJ2-2; D might be TRBD1 (6 bases). The CDR3 extends over 15 amino acids. The germline V gene has CDR1 SEHNR and CDR2 FQNEAQ (reference sequence). V lost 2 bases and J 4 bases, leaving 11 bases between the germline ends.

The rearrangement uses TRBV11-2 and TRBJ2-5, with 9 positions matching TRBD1. V trimming: 5 bases; J trimming: 11 bases; junction bases outside the gene matches: 12. Germline V gene lookup returns CDR1 SGHAT and CDR2 FQNNGV. The CDR3 is 14 residues long. The DNA for the CDR3 is TGTGCCAGCAGCCCGGGACAGGGTCCTCGGGAGCAGTACTTC. It specifies CASSPGQGPREQYF.

This clone was found once. The V and J genes are TRBV19 and TRBJ2-5; 7 bases map to TRBD1. This CDR3 spans 16 amino acids. Trimming cost V 6 bases and J 1 base; bases outside gene matches: 11. Germline V CDR1 and CDR2: LNHDA, SQIVND (reference sequence). The CDR3 sequence is CASRSGPSGGQETQYF. The CDR3 region has the DNA TGTGCCAGTAGATCGGGGCCCTCAGGGGGCCAAGAGACCCAGTACTTC.

The gene calls are TRBV19 and TRBJ2-7; 10 bases fit TRBD1. Germline V gene data show CDR1 as LNHDA and CDR2 as SQIVND (reference sequence). The CDR3 is 15 residues long. With V trimmed by 3 bases and J by 2 bases, 4 bases remained unmatched. Here the CDR3 DNA reads TGTGCCAGTAGTATCGGGACAGGGGTCCCCTACGAGCAGTACTTC. It translates to CASSIGTGVPYEQYF.

This clone has more than one count but fewer than ten. This chain connects TRBV5-8 to TRBJ2-6; no firm D call. Germline assignment: CDR1 SGHTS and CDR2 YDEGEE. Trimming took off 3 bases at V and 4 bases at J, with 14 bases between the two ends. The CDR3 covers 16 residues. This chain's CDR3 is CASSSSRASGANVLTF. In DNA form, the CDR3 reads TGTGCCAGCAGCTCGTCGCGCGCCTCGGGGGCCAACGTCCTGACTTTC. Full variable domain (missing parts from reference TRBV5-8 and TRBJ2-6): EAGVTQSPTHLIKTRGQQATLRCSPISGHTSVYWYQQALGLGLQFLLWYDEGEERNRGNFPPRFSGRQFPNYSSELNVNALELEDSALYLCASSSSRASGANVLTFGAGSRLTVL.

This clone was counted a single time. The genes are TRBV29-1 and TRBJ2-1, with 14 positions matching TRBD2. This CDR3 has 20 residues. Trimming took 6 bases from V and 5 from J; bases not matched to a gene: 21. Germline loops: CDR1 SQVTM, CDR2 ANQGSEA. The CDR3 DNA is TGCAGCGTGACTAAAGGACTAGCGGGAGGACTATCTCCAGGTCACAATGAGCAGTTCTTC. The encoded protein is CSVTKGLAGGLSPGHNEQFF.

The genes are TRBV4-2 and TRBJ1-2; 7 bases map to TRBD1. The CDR3 contains 16 residues. Germline lookup yields CDR1 LGHNA and CDR2 YNFKEQ. V trimming: 0 bases; J trimming: 4 bases; junction bases outside the gene matches: 8. Here the CDR3 reads CASSQEATGATYGYTF. The CDR3 DNA reads TGTGCCAGCAGCCAAGAAGCCACAGGGGCTACCTATGGCTACACCTTC.

The chain employs TRBV11-3 and TRBJ2-7; D call uncertain. V lost 8 bases and J lost 3, with 11 bases in between. CDR3 size: 12 residues. CDR1 and CDR2 (germline): SGHNT, YENEEA. The CDR3 protein is CASSSTSYEQYF. For the CDR3, the DNA is TGTGCCAGCTCCTCAACCAGCTACGAGCAGTACTTC. Combining the CDR3 with reference TRBV11-3 and TRBJ2-7 gives the whole variable domain EAGVVQSPRYKIIEKKQPVAFWCNPISGHNTLYWYLQNLGQGPELLIRYENEEAVDDSQLPKDRFSAERLKGVDSTLKIQPAELGDSAVYLCASSSTSYEQYFGPGTRLTVT.

This chain joins TRBV5-1 and TRBJ2-6, with 7 bases that match TRBD1. Germline CDR1 is SGHRS and CDR2 is YFSETQ. The ends lost 2 bases at V and 2 bases at J; junction bases unmatched: 13. CDR3 length: 19 amino acids. The CDR3 DNA reads as TGCGCCAGCAGCTTTTTACAGGGGCCGTCCCCGGCTGGGGCCAACGTCCTGACTTTC. Its protein is CASSFLQGPSPAGANVLTF.

This chain uses TRBV2 with TRBJ2-1, with 10 bases matching TRBD2. V dropped 6 bases and J dropped 1; count of bases not matched to a gene: 3. The CDR3 is 15 amino acids. Per the germline V gene, CDR1 is SNHLY and CDR2 is FYNNEI. The CDR3 loop reads CASRLLAGSYNEQFF. In DNA, the CDR3 is TGTGCCAGCAGGTTACTAGCGGGATCCTACAATGAGCAGTTCTTC. Supplemented by reference TRBV2 and TRBJ2-1, the full variable domain reads EPEVTQTPSHQVTQMGQEVILRCVPISNHLYFYWYRQILGQKVEFLVSFYNNEISEKSEIFDDQFSVERPDGSNFTLKIRSTKLEDSAMYFCASRLLAGSYNEQFFGPGTRLTVL.

This clone has more than one count but fewer than ten. The V gene is TRBV5-1, the J gene TRBJ2-3; D not resolved. This CDR3 spans 14 amino acids. Germline values: CDR1 SGHRS, CDR2 YFSETQ. The V and J ends lost 2 bases and 2 bases respectively, with 9 bases between them. In nucleotides, the CDR3 is TGCGCCAGCAGCTTAGACTTATTCACAGATACGCAGTATTTT. Protein sequence: CASSLDLFTDTQYF. The entire variable domain, with the rest obtained from reference TRBV5-1 and TRBJ2-3, is as follows: KAGVTQTPRYLIKTRGQQVTLSCSPISGHRSVSWYQQTPGQGLQFLFEYFSETQRNKGNFPGRFSGRQFSNSRSEMNVSTLELGDSALYLCASSLDLFTDTQYFGPGTRLTVL.

This chain uses TRBV28 with TRBJ2-1, with 7 bases aligning to TRBD2. Germline CDR1 is MDHEN and CDR2 is SYDVKM. The CDR3 is 17 residues long. The ends lost 3 bases at V and 1 base at J; junction bases unmatched: 9. The CDR3 region has the DNA TGTGCCAGCAGTTTCTATGGTAGGGGAGGGTCCTACAATGAGCAGTTCTTC. Translation: CASSFYGRGGSYNEQFF.

This clone showed up just once. V is TRBV19 and J is TRBJ2-7; TRBD2 aligns across 8 bases. The length of the CDR3 is 13 residues. Trimming removed 7 bases from V and 3 bases from J; junction bases left unmatched: 5. Germline V CDR1 and CDR2: LNHDA, SQIVND (reference sequence). CDR3 loop: CASKVAGGYEQYF. Here the CDR3 DNA reads TGTGCCAGTAAAGTTGCGGGAGGCTACGAGCAGTACTTC.